One sample yielded the 7 T cell receptor beta chains listed below, sequenced in a study of cytomegalovirus exposure and HLA in healthy donors. Sequencing was performed with immunoSEQ multiplex PCR; in TCRdb, only in-frame clones are kept and a portion is missing. The profile shows tens of thousands of clones, around 97% of them singletons. Sequencing was performed on PBMCs. The receptors come from a woman between 18 and 30 years old in good health and CMV-seropositive.

V usage is TRBV7-9 and J usage is TRBJ2-2, with D unresolved. Between the trimmed V and J ends, which lost 3 bases and 6 bases, there was a span of 5 bases. Germline CDR1 is SEHNR and CDR2 is FQNEAQ (reference sequence). CDR3 length: 12 residues. In DNA form, the CDR3 reads TGTGCCAGCAGCTTCCATCCCGGGGAGCTGTTTTTT. Amino acid sequence: CASSFHPGELFF.

The V and J genes are TRBV5-1 and TRBJ2-7; 8 bases align to TRBD2. The germline V gene encodes CDR1 SGHRS and CDR2 YFSETQ. Trimming at V came to 2 bases and at J to 2 bases, leaving 6 bases not matched to a gene. The CDR3 totals 15 residues. The CDR3 protein is CASSFRAGDTYEQYF. The CDR3 DNA sequence: TGCGCCAGCAGCTTCCGAGCGGGAGACACCTACGAGCAGTACTTC.

This chain uses TRBV6-5 with TRBJ1-3; weak D call: TRBD1 (5 bases). Germline V gene lookup returns CDR1 MNHEY and CDR2 SVGAGI. V gave up 10 bases and J gave up 1 base, with 11 bases separating them. CDR3 length equals 13 residues. The CDR3 nucleotides read TGTGCCACGGTGTCAGGGTCTGGAAACACCATATATTTT. This encodes CATVSGSGNTIYF.

The chain links TRBV30 to TRBJ1-1; D is perhaps TRBD1 (5 bases). V was clipped by 2 bases and J by 4 bases, with 14 bases between them. The CDR3 length is 14 residues. CDR1 GTSNPN and CDR2 SVGIG come from the germline V gene (reference sequence). CDR3 bases: TGTGCCTGGAGTACGGGGGGGGTACCCACTGAAGCTTTCTTT. Its protein product is CAWSTGGVPTEAFF. Using reference TRBV30 and TRBJ1-1 for the parts outside the CDR3, the full variable domain is SQTIHQWPATLVQPVGSPLSLECTVEGTSNPNLYWYRQAAGRGLQLLFYSVGIGQISSEVPQNLSASRPQDRQFILSSKKLLLSDSGFYLCAWSTGGVPTEAFFGQGTRLTVV.

V usage is TRBV10-3 and J usage is TRBJ1-1, with 8 nucleotides matching TRBD1. The CDR3 is made up of 13 amino acids. Trimming took 6 bases from V and 7 from J; bases not matched to a gene: 7. Germline values: CDR1 ENHRY, CDR2 SYGVKD. CDR3 in DNA: TGTGCCATCAGCACCCGGGACAGGAGTGAAGCTTTCTTT. Translated: CAISTRDRSEAFF.

This sequence joins TRBV4-1 and TRBJ2-2; 7 nucleotides line up with TRBD2. Germline lookup yields CDR1 MGHRA and CDR2 YSYEKL. The V and J ends lost 0 bases and 6 bases, in that order; junction bases with no gene match: 1. The CDR3 sequence is 14 residues long. CDR3 in amino acids: CASSQETSPGELFF. In DNA form, the CDR3 reads TGCGCCAGCAGCCAAGAGACTAGCCCCGGGGAGCTGTTTTTT.

This chain joins TRBV2 and TRBJ2-3, with TRBD2 as a possible D gene (6 bases). Germline CDR1 is SNHLY and CDR2 is FYNNEI. With 6 bases removed from V and 2 bases from J, the gap between germline ends came to 21 bases. This CDR3 has 17 amino acids. CDR3 sequence: CASRGGVAGLVTDTQYF. CDR3 sequence (DNA): TGTGCCAGCAGGGGCGGGGTGGCGGGCCTTGTCACAGATACGCAGTATTTT.